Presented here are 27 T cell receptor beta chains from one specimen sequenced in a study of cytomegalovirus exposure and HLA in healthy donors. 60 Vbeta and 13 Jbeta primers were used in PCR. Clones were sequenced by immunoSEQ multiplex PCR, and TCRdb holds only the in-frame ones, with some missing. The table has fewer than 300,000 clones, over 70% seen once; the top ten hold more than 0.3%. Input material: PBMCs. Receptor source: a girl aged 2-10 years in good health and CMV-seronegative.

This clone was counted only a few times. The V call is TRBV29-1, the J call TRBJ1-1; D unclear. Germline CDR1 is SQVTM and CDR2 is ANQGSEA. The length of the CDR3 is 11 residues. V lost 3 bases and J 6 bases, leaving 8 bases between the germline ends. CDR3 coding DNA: TGCAGCGTTGAGAGAGGGCCTGAAGCTTTCTTT. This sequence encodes CSVERGPEAFF.

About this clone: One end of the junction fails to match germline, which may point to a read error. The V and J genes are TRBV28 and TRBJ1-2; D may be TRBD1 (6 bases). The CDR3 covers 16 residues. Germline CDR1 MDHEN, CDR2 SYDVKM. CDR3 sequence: CVSSLGGGTIGYGYTF. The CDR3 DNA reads TGTGTCAGCAGCCTGGGGGGGGGCACGATAGGGTATGGCTACACCTTC.

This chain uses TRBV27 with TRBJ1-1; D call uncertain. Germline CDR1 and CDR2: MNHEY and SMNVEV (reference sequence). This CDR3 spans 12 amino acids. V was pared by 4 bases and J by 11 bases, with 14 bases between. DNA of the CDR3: TGTGCCAGCAGTTCACCGACGACTCCGGCTTTCTTT. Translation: CASSSPTTPAFF.

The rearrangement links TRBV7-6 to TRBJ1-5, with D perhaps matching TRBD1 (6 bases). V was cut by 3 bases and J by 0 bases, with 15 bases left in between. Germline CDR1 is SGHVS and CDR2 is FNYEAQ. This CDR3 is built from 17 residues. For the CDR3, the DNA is TGTGCCAGCAGCTTGTCAACAGGGTTTTATAGCAATCAGCCCCAGCATTTT. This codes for CASSLSTGFYSNQPQHF.

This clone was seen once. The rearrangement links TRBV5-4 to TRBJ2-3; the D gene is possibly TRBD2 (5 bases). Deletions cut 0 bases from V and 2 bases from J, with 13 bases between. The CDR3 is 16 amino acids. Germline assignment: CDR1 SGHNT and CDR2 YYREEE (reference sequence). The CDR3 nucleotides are TGTGCCAGCAGCTTGGTAGCACGGGGTGACACAGATACGCAGTATTTT. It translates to CASSLVARGDTDTQYF.

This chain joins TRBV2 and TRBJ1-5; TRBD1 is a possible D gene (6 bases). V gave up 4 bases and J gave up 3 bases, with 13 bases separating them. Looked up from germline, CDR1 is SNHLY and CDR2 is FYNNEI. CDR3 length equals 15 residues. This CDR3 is CASSGQGSSNQPQHF. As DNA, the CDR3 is TGTGCCAGCAGTGGGCAGGGGAGTTCCAATCAGCCCCAGCATTTT.

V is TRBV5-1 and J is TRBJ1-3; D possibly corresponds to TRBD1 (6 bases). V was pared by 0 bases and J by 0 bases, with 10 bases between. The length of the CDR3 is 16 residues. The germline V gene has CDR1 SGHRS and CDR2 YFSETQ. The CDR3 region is CASSLAGGASGNTIYF. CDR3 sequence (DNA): TGCGCCAGCAGCTTGGCCGGGGGGGCCTCTGGAAACACCATATATTTT.

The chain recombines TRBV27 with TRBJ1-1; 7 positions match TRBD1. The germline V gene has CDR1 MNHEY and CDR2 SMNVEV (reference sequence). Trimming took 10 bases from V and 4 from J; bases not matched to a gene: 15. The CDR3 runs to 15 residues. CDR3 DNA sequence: TGTGCCACGGCCCCGGCGAGGGGGCCCGGCACTGAAGCTTTCTTT. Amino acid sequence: CATAPARGPGTEAFF.

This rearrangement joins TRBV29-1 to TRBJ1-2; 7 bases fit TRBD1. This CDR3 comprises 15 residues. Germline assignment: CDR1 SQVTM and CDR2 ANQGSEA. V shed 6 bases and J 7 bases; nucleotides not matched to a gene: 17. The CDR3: CSVPITGVGFRGYTF. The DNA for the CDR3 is TGCAGCGTCCCAATCACAGGGGTCGGGTTTCGTGGCTACACCTTC.

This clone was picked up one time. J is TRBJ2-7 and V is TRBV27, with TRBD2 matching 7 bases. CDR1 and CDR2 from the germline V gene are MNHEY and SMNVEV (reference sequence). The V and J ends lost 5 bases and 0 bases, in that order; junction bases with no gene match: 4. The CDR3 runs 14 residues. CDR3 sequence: CASSVSGSSYEQYF. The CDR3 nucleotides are TGTGCCAGCAGTGTTAGCGGGTCCTCCTACGAGCAGTACTTC.

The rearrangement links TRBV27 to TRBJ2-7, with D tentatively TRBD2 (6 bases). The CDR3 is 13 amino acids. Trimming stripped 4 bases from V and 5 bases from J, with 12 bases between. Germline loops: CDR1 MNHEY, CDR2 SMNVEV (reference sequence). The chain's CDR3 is CASSYGRGNEQYF. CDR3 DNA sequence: TGTGCCAGCAGTTACGGGAGAGGCAACGAGCAGTACTTC.

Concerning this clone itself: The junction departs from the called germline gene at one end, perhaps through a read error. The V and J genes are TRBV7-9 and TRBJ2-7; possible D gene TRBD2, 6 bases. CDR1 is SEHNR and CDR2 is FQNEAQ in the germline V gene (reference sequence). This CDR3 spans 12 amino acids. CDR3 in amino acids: CSSSLERAEQYF. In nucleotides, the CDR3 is TGTTCCAGCAGCTTAGAGCGGGCCGAGCAGTACTTC.

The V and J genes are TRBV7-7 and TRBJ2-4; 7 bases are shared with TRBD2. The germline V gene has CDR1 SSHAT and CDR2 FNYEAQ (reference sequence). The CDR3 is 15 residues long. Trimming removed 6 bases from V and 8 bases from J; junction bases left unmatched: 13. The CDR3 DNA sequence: TGTGCCAGCAGAACAGGTAGGGCGGGGGTATACATTCAGTACTTC. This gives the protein CASRTGRAGVYIQYF.

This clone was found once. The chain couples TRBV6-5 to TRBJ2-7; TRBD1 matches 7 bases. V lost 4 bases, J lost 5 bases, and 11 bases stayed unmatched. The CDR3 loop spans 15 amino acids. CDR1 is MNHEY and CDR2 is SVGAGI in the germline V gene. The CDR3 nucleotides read TGTGCCAGCAGTTTCCGACAGGGCCTGAACGACGAGCAGTACTTC. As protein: CASSFRQGLNDEQYF.

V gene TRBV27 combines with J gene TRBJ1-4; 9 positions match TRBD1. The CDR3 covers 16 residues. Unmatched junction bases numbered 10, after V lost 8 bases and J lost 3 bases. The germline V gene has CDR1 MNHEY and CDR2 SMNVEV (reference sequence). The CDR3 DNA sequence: TGTGCCAGCCGAGGTCCGGGACAGGGACCTAATGAAAAACTGTTTTTT. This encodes CASRGPGQGPNEKLFF.

CDR3 sequence (DNA): TGTGCCAGCAGCTTGAGGCAGGACAGGCGGGAGCAGTACTTC. Protein product: CASSLRQDRREQYF. The chain uses TRBV5-5 and TRBJ2-7; 7 bases are shared with TRBD1. The CDR3 totals 14 residues. CDR1 is SGHKS, CDR2 YYEKEE, per germline (reference sequence). Trimming at V came to 1 base and at J to 7 bases, leaving 8 bases not matched to a gene.

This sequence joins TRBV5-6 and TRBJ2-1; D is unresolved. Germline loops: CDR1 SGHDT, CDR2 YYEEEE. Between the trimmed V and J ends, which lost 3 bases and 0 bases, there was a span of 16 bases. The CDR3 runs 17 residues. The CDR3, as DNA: TGTGCCAGCAGCTGGATGAGGAGAGGAAGCTCCTACAATGAGCAGTTCTTC. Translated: CASSWMRRGSSYNEQFF.

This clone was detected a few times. CDR3 amino acids: CASADRYTEAFF. The CDR3 bases are TGTGCCAGCGCCGACAGGTACACTGAAGCTTTCTTT. The chain recombines TRBV28 with TRBJ1-1; D is perhaps TRBD1 (6 bases). Germline assignment: CDR1 MDHEN and CDR2 SYDVKM. V lost 8 bases and J lost 3, with 10 bases in between. The CDR3 loop spans 12 amino acids.

CDR3 sequence: CASSLRVGTDTQYF. The DNA of the CDR3 is TGTGCCAGCAGCTTAAGAGTCGGCACAGATACGCAGTATTTT. The chain couples TRBV11-2 to TRBJ2-3; no clear D gene. The CDR3 has 14 residues. Trimming shortened V by 2 bases and J by 1 base, and 7 bases separated the two germline ends. Per germline, CDR1 SGHAT and CDR2 FQNNGV. Full variable domain (remainder filled in from reference TRBV11-2 and TRBJ2-3): EAGVAQSPRYKIIEKRQSVAFWCNPISGHATLYWYQQILGQGPKLLIQFQNNGVVDDSQLPKDRFSAERLKGVDSTLKIQPAKLEDSAVYLCASSLRVGTDTQYFGPGTRLTVL.

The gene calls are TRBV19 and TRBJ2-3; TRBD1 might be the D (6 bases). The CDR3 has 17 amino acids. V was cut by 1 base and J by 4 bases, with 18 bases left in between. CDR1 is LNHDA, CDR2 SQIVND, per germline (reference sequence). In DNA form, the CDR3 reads TGTGCCAGTAGTATAGGATACTTGTACAGGGTTTCAGATACGCAGTATTTT. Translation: CASSIGYLYRVSDTQYF.

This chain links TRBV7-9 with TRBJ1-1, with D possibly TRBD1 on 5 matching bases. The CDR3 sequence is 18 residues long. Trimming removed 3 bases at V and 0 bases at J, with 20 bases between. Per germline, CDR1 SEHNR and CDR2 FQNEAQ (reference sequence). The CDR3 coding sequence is TGTGCCAGCAGCTTCTCGGGGGATGTGCTACCCCTGAACACTGAAGCTTTCTTT. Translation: CASSFSGDVLPLNTEAFF. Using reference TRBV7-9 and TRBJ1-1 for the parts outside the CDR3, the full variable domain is DTGVSQNPRHKITKRGQNVTFRCDPISEHNRLYWYRQTLGQGPEFLTYFQNEAQLEKSRLLSDRFSAERPKGSFSTLEIQRTEQGDSAMYLCASSFSGDVLPLNTEAFFGQGTRLTVV.

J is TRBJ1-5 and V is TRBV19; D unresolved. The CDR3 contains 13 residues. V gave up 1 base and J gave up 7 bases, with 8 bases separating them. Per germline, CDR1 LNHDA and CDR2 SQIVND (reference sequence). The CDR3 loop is CASSIAAGQPQHF. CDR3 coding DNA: TGTGCCAGTAGTATAGCTGCGGGGCAGCCCCAGCATTTT.

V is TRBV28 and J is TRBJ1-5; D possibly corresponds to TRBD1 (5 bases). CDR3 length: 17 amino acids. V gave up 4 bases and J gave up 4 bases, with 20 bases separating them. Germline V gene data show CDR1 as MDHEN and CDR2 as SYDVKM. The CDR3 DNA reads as TGTGCCAGCAGTTCGACCTGGGGCAGAAGAAAGAATCAGCCCCAGCATTTT. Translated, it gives CASSSTWGRRKNQPQHF.

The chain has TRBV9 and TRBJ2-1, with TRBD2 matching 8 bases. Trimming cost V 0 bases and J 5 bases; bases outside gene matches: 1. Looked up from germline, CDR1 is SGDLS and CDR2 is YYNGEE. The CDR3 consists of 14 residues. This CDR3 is CASSVAGGDNEQFF. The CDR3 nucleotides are TGTGCCAGCAGCGTAGCGGGAGGGGACAATGAGCAGTTCTTC.

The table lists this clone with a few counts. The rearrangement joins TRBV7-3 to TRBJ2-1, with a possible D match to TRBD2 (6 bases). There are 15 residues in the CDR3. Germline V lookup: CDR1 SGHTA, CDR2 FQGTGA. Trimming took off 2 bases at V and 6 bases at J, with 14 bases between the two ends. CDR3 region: CASSLGREPLNEQFF. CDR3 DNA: TGTGCCAGCAGCTTAGGGCGGGAACCTCTCAATGAGCAGTTCTTC.

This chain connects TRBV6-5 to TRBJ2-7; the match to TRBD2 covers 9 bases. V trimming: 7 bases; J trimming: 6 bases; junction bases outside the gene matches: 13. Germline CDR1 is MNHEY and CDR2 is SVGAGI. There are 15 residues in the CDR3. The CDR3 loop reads CASTGARTSVFEQYF. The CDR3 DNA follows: TGTGCCAGCACTGGAGCTAGGACTAGCGTCTTCGAGCAGTACTTC.

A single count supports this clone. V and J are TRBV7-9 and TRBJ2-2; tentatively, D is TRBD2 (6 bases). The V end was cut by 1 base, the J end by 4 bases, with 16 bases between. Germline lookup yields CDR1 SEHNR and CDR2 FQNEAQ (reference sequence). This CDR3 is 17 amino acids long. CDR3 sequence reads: CASSLVRRDFSTGELFF. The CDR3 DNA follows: TGTGCCAGCAGCTTAGTCCGCAGGGACTTTAGCACCGGGGAGCTGTTTTTT. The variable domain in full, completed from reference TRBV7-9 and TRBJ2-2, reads DTGVSQNPRHKITKRGQNVTFRCDPISEHNRLYWYRQTLGQGPEFLTYFQNEAQLEKSRLLSDRFSAERPKGSFSTLEIQRTEQGDSAMYLCASSLVRRDFSTGELFFGEGSRLTVL.